The 8 T cell receptor beta chains below all came from one sample that was sequenced in a study of shared clonotypes between healthy human individuals. CD45RO-negative CD8 cells positively selected for CCR7 made up the naive population, which excluded terminally differentiated effector memory CD45RA+ cells. The table came from immunoSEQ multiplex PCR; TCRdb's copy has only in-frame clones and leaves some out. The sample lists about 2.1 million clones, about 92% occurring once. The sample was naive CD8+ T cells from PBMCs. These receptors all come from a young man in good health. Some clones in this sample may be carry-over from other donors' samples.

The chain couples TRBV9 to TRBJ1-1; D unclear. The CDR3 has 15 amino acids. V was trimmed by 0 bases and J by 1 base, leaving 10 bases between them. The germline CDR1 and CDR2 sequences are SGDLS and YYNGEE. CDR3 coding DNA: TGTGCCAGCAGCGTAGCGGGGTCATCGAACACTGAAGCTTTCTTT. Translated, it gives CASSVAGSSNTEAFF.

This chain links TRBV19 with TRBJ1-3, with 9 bases that match TRBD1. Germline CDR1 and CDR2: LNHDA and SQIVND (reference sequence). This CDR3 is 15 amino acids long. J was trimmed by 4 bases and V by 5 bases; bases with no gene match: 6. CDR3 sequence (DNA): TGTGCCAGTAGTCCGCGGACAGGGGTAGGAAACACCATATATTTT. Protein sequence: CASSPRTGVGNTIYF. Full variable domain (remainder filled in from reference TRBV19 and TRBJ1-3): DGGITQSPKYLFRKEGQNVTLSCEQNLNHDAMYWYRQDPGQGLRLIYYSQIVNDFQKGDIAEGYSVSREKKESFPLTVTSAQKNPTAFYLCASSPRTGVGNTIYFGEGSWLTVV.

The V gene is TRBV11-3, the J gene TRBJ2-2; 7 nucleotides line up with TRBD2. The V gene end was trimmed by 6 bases and the J gene end by 6 bases; junction bases not matched to a gene: 13. Germline assignment: CDR1 SGHNT and CDR2 YENEEA. The CDR3 consists of 16 residues. CDR3 sequence reads: CASSGGAGSKAGELFF. DNA for the CDR3: TGTGCCAGCAGTGGGGGAGCGGGATCGAAGGCCGGGGAGCTGTTTTTT. The whole variable domain, remainder taken from reference TRBV11-3 and TRBJ2-2, is EAGVVQSPRYKIIEKKQPVAFWCNPISGHNTLYWYLQNLGQGPELLIRYENEEAVDDSQLPKDRFSAERLKGVDSTLKIQPAELGDSAVYLCASSGGAGSKAGELFFGEGSRLTVL.

The chain employs TRBV2 and TRBJ2-5; a weak D match, TRBD2 (5 bases). CDR1 is SNHLY and CDR2 is FYNNEI in the germline V gene. This CDR3 is built from 14 residues. V gave up 3 bases and J gave up 1 base, with 9 bases separating them. The CDR3 loop is CASSDGILQETQYF. Here the CDR3 DNA reads TGTGCCAGCAGTGACGGGATACTCCAAGAGACCCAGTACTTC.

Remarks on this clone: This sample also contains other DNA sequences that code for the same CDR3. The genes are TRBV27 and TRBJ1-1, with D hard to call. This CDR3 region has 14 residues. Germline V CDR1 and CDR2: MNHEY, SMNVEV (reference sequence). V lost 2 bases and J 0 bases, leaving 7 bases between the germline ends. This CDR3 is CASSLGGMNTEAFF. The CDR3 region has the DNA TGTGCCAGCAGTTTAGGAGGAATGAACACTGAAGCTTTCTTT.

The table lists this clone with a count of one. V is TRBV28 and J is TRBJ1-1, with 9 bases that match TRBD1. CDR1 is MDHEN and CDR2 is SYDVKM in the germline V gene. The CDR3 covers 17 residues. With 6 bases clipped from V and 0 bases from J, the junction kept 11 bases outside the gene matches. The CDR3 reads CASRRTGEMLMNTEAFF. The DNA of the CDR3 is TGTGCCAGCAGACGGACAGGGGAGATGCTTATGAACACTGAAGCTTTCTTT. The full variable domain, rest sourced from reference TRBV28 and TRBJ1-1, is DVKVTQSSRYLVKRTGEKVFLECVQDMDHENMFWYRQDPGLGLRLIYFSYDVKMKEKGDIPEGYSVSREKKERFSLILESASTNQTSMYLCASRRTGEMLMNTEAFFGQGTRLTVV.

The J gene is TRBJ2-3, the V gene TRBV27; the match to TRBD2 covers 8 bases. The CDR3 contains 16 residues. Germline V CDR1 and CDR2: MNHEY, SMNVEV (reference sequence). With 5 bases clipped from V and 3 bases from J, the junction kept 10 bases outside the gene matches. The CDR3 bases are TGTGCCAGCAGTCCGTCAGCGGGAGAAGCGACAGATACGCAGTATTTT. It encodes CASSPSAGEATDTQYF.

This chain joins TRBV6-6 and TRBJ2-3; D perhaps matches TRBD1 (5 bases). CDR1 is MNHNY and CDR2 is SVGAGI in the germline V gene (reference sequence). The CDR3 length is 15 residues. V lost 6 bases and J 0 bases, leaving 13 bases between the germline ends. The CDR3 protein is CASRPQGTSTDTQYF. DNA for the CDR3: TGTGCCAGCAGACCCCAGGGAACTAGCACAGATACGCAGTATTTT.